Below are 18 T cell receptor beta chains sequenced from a single sample in a study of glioma-infiltrating T cells. Amplification of TCR alpha and beta CDR3 regions from RNA used iRepertoire nested multiplex PCR. Each CDR3 protein is one row after TCRdb ran MiXCR on the multiplex PCR reads. This sample has under 200,000 distinct CDR3 sequences, with around 40% found just once. The material sequenced was glioma tissue, nonneoplastic brain tissue, or PBMCs (not recorded which). All receptors come from a human donor with low-grade glioma or glioblastoma, undergoing nonglioma brain surgery, or in good health (not recorded which).

This clonotype was counted ten times or more. The chain links TRBV2 to TRBJ1-6; the D gene is possibly TRBD1 (5 bases). This CDR3 spans 14 amino acids. Per germline, CDR1 SNHLY and CDR2 FYNNEI. V lost 9 bases and J lost 0, with 9 bases in between. As DNA, the CDR3 is TGTGCCAGTGGGGGAAACTCCTATAATTCACCCCTCCACTTT. The encoded protein is CASGGNSYNSPLHF. Filled out from reference TRBV2 and TRBJ1-6, the complete variable domain reads EPEVTQTPSHQVTQMGQEVILRCVPISNHLYFYWYRQILGQKVEFLVSFYNNEISEKSEIFDDQFSVERPDGSNFTLKIRSTKLEDSAMYFCASGGNSYNSPLHFGNGTRLTVT.

Note on this clonotype: A much larger clone differs by one base, so this may be a read error. The chain carries TRBV6-2 or TRBV6-3 and TRBJ2-2; TRBD1 matches 7 bases. CDR3 length: 16 residues. The V gene's germline CDR1 is MNHEY and CDR2 SVGEGT. The trim removed 5 bases at V and 5 bases at J, leaving 11 bases unmatched. The CDR3 DNA is TGTGCCAGCAGTGCGCTAGTGACAGGGAAAACCGGGGAGCTGTTTTTT. This encodes CASSALVTGKTGELFF.

This clonotype was found many times. The V call is TRBV4-1, the J call TRBJ2-7; TRBD1 aligns across 9 bases. The V segment lost 4 bases and the J segment 3 bases; nucleotides outside the gene matches: 1. Per the germline V gene, CDR1 is MGHRA and CDR2 is YSYEKL. The CDR3 loop spans 13 amino acids. As DNA, the CDR3 is TGCGCCAGCAGCCGGGACAGGGACTACGAGCAGTACTTC. It specifies CASSRDRDYEQYF.

In its sample, this clonotype was seen a few times. The chain couples TRBV7-2 to TRBJ2-7; 8 bases fit TRBD2. Germline V gives CDR1 SGHTA, CDR2 FQGNSA. Trimming at V came to 1 base and at J to 6 bases, leaving 8 bases not matched to a gene. The CDR3 is 15 residues long. The CDR3 DNA is TGTGCCAGCAGCTTAGGGGTTTTTAGCGGGGTCGAGCAGTACTTC. The encoded protein is CASSLGVFSGVEQYF.

The chain joins TRBV3-1 to TRBJ2-1; TRBD2 agrees at 9 bases. Trimming removed 4 bases from V and 4 bases from J; junction bases left unmatched: 5. Germline-derived CDR1 and CDR2 are LGHDT and YNNKEL (reference sequence). This CDR3 has 15 residues. For the CDR3, the DNA is TGTGCCAGCAGCCCGACTAGCGGCCTTTACAATGAGCAGTTCTTC. Its translation: CASSPTSGLYNEQFF.

V and J are TRBV6-1 and TRBJ2-1; 7 nucleotides agree with TRBD2. CDR1 and CDR2 (germline): MNHNS, SASEGT. The CDR3 length is 16 residues. Trimming cost V 5 bases and J 7 bases; bases outside gene matches: 14. The CDR3 region has the DNA TGTGCCAGCAGTTATCCTTCGCGGGAGAGGGTGAATGAGCAGTTCTTC. Its translation: CASSYPSRERVNEQFF.

About this clonotype: A much larger clone differs from this one at a single base, so this may be a read error. CDR3 in DNA: TGTGCCAGAAGCTTCGACCTAAATTCACCCCTCCACTTT. Protein sequence: CARSFDLNSPLHF. The chain links TRBV7-6 to TRBJ1-6; D is uncertain. Per the germline V gene, CDR1 is SGHVS and CDR2 is FNYEAQ. The CDR3 extends over 13 amino acids.

In its sample, this clonotype was seen once. A single base separates this from a much larger clone, so it may be a read error. The chain employs TRBV20-1 and TRBJ2-7; 10 bases are shared with TRBD1. The CDR3 runs to 13 residues. The germline gives CDR1 DFQATT, CDR2 SNEGSKA (reference sequence). Trimming at V came to 8 bases and at J to 4 bases, leaving 8 bases not matched to a gene. The DNA for the CDR3 is TGCAGTACCCCGGGACAGGGGAAATACGAGCAGTACTTC. Residues: CSTPGQGKYEQYF.

About this clonotype: Being one base from a much bigger clone, this may be a read error. This rearrangement joins TRBV28 to TRBJ2-1, with 12 bases fitting TRBD2. Germline lookup yields CDR1 MDHEN and CDR2 SYDVKM. The CDR3 covers 17 residues. After removal of 4 bases from V and 3 bases from J, the junction contained 7 bases not matched to a gene. The CDR3 sequence: CASSSHLAGGLYNEQFF. The CDR3 nucleotides are TGTGCCAGCAGTTCTCACCTAGCGGGAGGGCTCTACAATGAGCAGTTCTTC.

Points on this clonotype: This clone may be a read error of a much larger clone one base away. V gene TRBV6-5 combines with J gene TRBJ2-1; TRBD2 might be the D (7 bases). Per germline, CDR1 MNHEY and CDR2 SVGAGI. The CDR3 is made up of 16 amino acids. The DNA of the CDR3 is TGTGCCAGCAGTCACTCTGGGGGGGCTCTCGGGAATGAGCAGTTCTTC. Encoded protein: CASSHSGGALGNEQFF.

V usage is TRBV5-6 and J usage is TRBJ2-3, with D unclear. This CDR3 spans 15 amino acids. The germline V gene encodes CDR1 SGHDT and CDR2 YYEEEE. V lost 4 bases and J 2 bases, leaving 14 bases between the germline ends. CDR3: CASSGPPDPTDTQYF. In nucleotides, the CDR3 is TGTGCCAGCAGCGGCCCCCCCGACCCCACAGATACGCAGTATTTT.

The rearrangement uses TRBV2 and TRBJ2-2; D may be TRBD2 (6 bases). This CDR3 region has 15 residues. CDR1 is SNHLY, CDR2 FYNNEI, per germline. V lost 9 bases and J 1 base, leaving 15 bases between the germline ends. The CDR3 spells CARTLGLMNTGELFF. The DNA of the CDR3 is TGTGCCAGGACCCTGGGACTGATGAACACCGGGGAGCTGTTTTTT.

This clonotype was recorded a few times. This chain connects TRBV28 to TRBJ2-2, with D perhaps matching TRBD1 or TRBD2 (5 bases each). Trimming took off 6 bases at V and 6 bases at J, with 14 bases between the two ends. CDR1 and CDR2 from the germline V gene are MDHEN and SYDVKM. The CDR3 totals 14 residues. In DNA form, the CDR3 reads TGTGCCAGCAGAACTGGGGGTTCCGCCGGGGAGCTGTTTTTT. Translated: CASRTGGSAGELFF.

J is TRBJ1-5 and V is TRBV20-1; D call uncertain. Trimming cost V 1 base and J 11 bases, with 15 bases left between them. This CDR3 contains 13 residues. Germline lookup yields CDR1 DFQATT and CDR2 SNEGSKA (reference sequence). CDR3 DNA: TGCAGTGCTAGAGCTCCTCTTGCGGCGTCCCAGCATTTT. Translating gives CSARAPLAASQHF.

In its sample, this clonotype was seen once. Since a much larger clone is just one base distant, this may be a read error. The chain uses TRBV20-1 and TRBJ2-5, with D unresolved. Germline CDR1 DFQATT, CDR2 SNEGSKA (reference sequence). V lost 3 bases to trimming and J lost 5 bases, with 22 bases between them. The CDR3 length is 16 residues. CDR3 bases: TGCAGTGCTAGGTGGAGTGGTCCCCAAACTGGGGAGACCCAGTACTTC. Its protein is CSARWSGPQTGETQYF.

V and J are TRBV2 and TRBJ2-1; 7 positions match TRBD2. Germline lookup yields CDR1 SNHLY and CDR2 FYNNEI. The CDR3 is made up of 15 amino acids. The junction had 11 bases not matched to a gene; V was cut back by 6 bases and J by 6 bases. The CDR3 DNA sequence: TGTGCCAGCAGACCGGGACTAACTTCGTCCAATGAGCAGTTCTTC. Translated: CASRPGLTSSNEQFF.

Concerning this clonotype itself: A single base separates this from a much larger clone, so it may be a read error. This sequence joins TRBV2 and TRBJ2-7; D perhaps matches TRBD2 (6 bases). Germline V gene data show CDR1 as SNHLY and CDR2 as FYNNEI. The CDR3 loop spans 13 amino acids. The CDR3 region has the DNA TGTGCCAGCATCCGGGACTCCTCCTACGAGAAGTACTTC. It yields the protein CASIRDSSYEKYF.

Ten or more counts support this clonotype. The genes are TRBV19 and TRBJ1-5; D remains ambiguous. Trimming took off 1 base at V and 7 bases at J, with 14 bases between the two ends. Germline V gene lookup returns CDR1 LNHDA and CDR2 SQIVND (reference sequence). The CDR3 loop spans 15 amino acids. CDR3 sequence: CASSIAPGSHQPQHF. The CDR3 coding sequence is TGTGCCAGTAGTATAGCGCCAGGCAGTCACCAGCCCCAGCATTTT.